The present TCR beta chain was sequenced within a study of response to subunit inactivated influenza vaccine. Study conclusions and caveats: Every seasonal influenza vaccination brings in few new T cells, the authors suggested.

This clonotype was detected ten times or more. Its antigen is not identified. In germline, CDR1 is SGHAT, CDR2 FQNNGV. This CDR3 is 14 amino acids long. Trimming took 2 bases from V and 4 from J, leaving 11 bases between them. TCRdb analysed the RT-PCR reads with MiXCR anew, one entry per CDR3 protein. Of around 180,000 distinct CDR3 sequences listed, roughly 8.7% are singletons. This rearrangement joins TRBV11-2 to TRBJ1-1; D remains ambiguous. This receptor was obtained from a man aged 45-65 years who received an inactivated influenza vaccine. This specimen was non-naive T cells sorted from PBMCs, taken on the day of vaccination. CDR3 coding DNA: TGTGCCAGCAGCTTATTGAGTCGTGGCACTGAAGCTTTCTTT. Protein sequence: CASSLLSRGTEAFF. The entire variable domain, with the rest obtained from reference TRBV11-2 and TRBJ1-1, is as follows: EAGVAQSPRYKIIEKRQSVAFWCNPISGHATLYWYQQILGQGPKLLIQFQNNGVVDDSQLPKDRFSAERLKGVDSTLKIQPAKLEDSAVYLCASSLLSRGTEAFFGQGTRLTVV.